This TCR beta chain was recovered during a study of technical replicates of blood from a few donors. Germline-derived CDR1 and CDR2 are SNHLY and FYNNEI. V gave up 7 bases and J gave up 5 bases, with 8 bases separating them. This CDR3 spans 11 amino acids. Sequencing used immunoSEQ multiplex PCR; TCRdb keeps in-frame clones, though not all of them. This table has some 100,000 clones, 96% appearing once. Sequences were obtained from T cells isolated from PBMCs. The rearrangement uses TRBV2 and TRBJ2-5; possibly TRBD2 for D (5 bases). This clonotype originated in a human donor in good health. The CDR3 region has the DNA TGTGCCAGCAATCGGAGGGAGACCCAGTACTTC. It specifies CASNRRETQYF.